This T cell receptor (beta chain) was captured by sequencing in a study of molecular identifiers for immune sequencing clone quantification. Germline V lookup: CDR1 MGHRA, CDR2 YSYEKL. There are 15 residues in the CDR3. The V end lost 4 bases, the J end lost 2 bases, and 14 bases lay between the germline ends. TCRdb reprocessed the PCR reads via MiXCR and lists one record per CDR3 protein. The data hold approximately 500,000 distinct CDR3 sequences, with about 25% observed a single time. The chain employs TRBV4-1 and TRBJ1-1, with D hard to call. The sequence was collected from a human donor in good health. Some libraries in this study had Jurkat cell RNA spiked in. The sample comprised naive CD8+ T cells from blood, with Jurkat cell RNA spiked in. Subset defined: FACS-sorted CD8+CD4-CCR7+CD45RA+ naive T cells. The DNA of the CDR3 is TGCGCCAGCAGCCTTGGCCTACCTGCCAACACTGAAGCTTTCTTT. It translates to CASSLGLPANTEAFF.